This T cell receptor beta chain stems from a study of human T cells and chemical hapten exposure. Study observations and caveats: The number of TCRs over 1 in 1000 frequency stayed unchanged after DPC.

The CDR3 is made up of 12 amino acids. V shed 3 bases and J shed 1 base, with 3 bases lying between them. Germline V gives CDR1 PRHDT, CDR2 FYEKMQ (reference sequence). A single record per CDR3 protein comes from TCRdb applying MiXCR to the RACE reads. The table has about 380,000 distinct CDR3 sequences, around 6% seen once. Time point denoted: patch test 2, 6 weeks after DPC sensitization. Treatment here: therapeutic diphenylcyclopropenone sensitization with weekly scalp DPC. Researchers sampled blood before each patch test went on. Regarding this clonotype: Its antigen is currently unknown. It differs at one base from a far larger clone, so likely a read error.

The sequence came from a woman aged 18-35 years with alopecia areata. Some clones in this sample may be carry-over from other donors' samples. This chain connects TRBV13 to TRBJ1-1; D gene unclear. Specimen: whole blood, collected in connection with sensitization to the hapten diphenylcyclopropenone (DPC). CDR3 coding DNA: TGTGCCAGCAGCTTTAGGAACACTGAAGCTTTCTTT. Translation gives CASSFRNTEAFF.